This T cell receptor beta chain was recorded in a study of T cells in localized non-small cell lung cancer (TCRdb year 2020). Background for the entire study: T cell repertoires of approximately 250 early-stage NSCLC patients were analyzed, with tumors being compared against uninvolved tumor-adjacent lungs. The mean age of the NSCLC patients was about 64 years, with 130 or so men and approximately 100 women. The cohort consisted of approximately 220 treatment-naive NSCLC patients whose localized lung tumors had been resected. What the research found in general, with its limitations: The highest T cell clonality was observed in uninvolved tumor-adjacent lung, where clonality exceeded that of tumor, suggesting that antigenic responses were more focused in uninvolved tumor-adjacent lung. Higher T cell density in blood was associated with longer overall survival, whereas higher clonality in adjacent lung was associated with shorter survival. Of the top 100 tumor clones, a median of approximately 60 were detected in paired uninvolved adjacent lung; around 27 were also among that lung's top 100. Because multi-region tumor sequencing was not done, intratumor heterogeneity could not be ruled out. Because of the exploratory design, TCR variables were selected using unadjusted p-values without false-discovery rate correction.

Remarks on this clone: Its cognate antigen has yet to be identified. No quality values exist for individual bases; no much larger clone is one base distant.

At diagnosis, peripheral blood, uninvolved tumor-adjacent lung and tumor were collected and stored as a combination of fresh-frozen and FFPE material. Blood samples were analyzed as peripheral blood mononuclear cells for TCR repertoire profiling. TCR beta CDR3 regions were sequenced from DNA using the immunoSEQ Assay. In the original analysis: To compute T cell density, TCR beta template counts were normalized to usable DNA, which was estimated by amplifying housekeeping genes. Using the preseqR package, richness was estimated by extrapolating to 120,000 templates for tissue samples and 400,000 templates for PBMC samples. Clonality was calculated as one minus Pielou's evenness. Differential abundance testing on productive amino-acid clonotypes, with a minimum total count of 5 and an alpha of 0.1, was used to identify tissue-enriched TCRs. Repertoire overlap between compartments was quantified with the Jaccard Index and Morisita Overlap Index. TCR beta CDR3s were clustered by GLIPH together with public tetramer-defined viral CDR3s, and at least three viral sequences plus V-gene enrichment were required for viral motifs. TCRdb holds this immuneACCESS table with in-frame rearrangements only. Some clones are missing; in checked studies, unresolved V genes explain under half, and the rest has no known cause. D and trimming were read from the DNA, whereas the V and J calls and clone size are those reported in that table. The sample table contains some 25,000 clones; only one count was recorded for around 87% of them. The biggest ten clones account for roughly 6.2% of the sample.

V drops 2 bases and J drops 1 base, leaving 16 bases in between. CDR1 and CDR2 (SNHLY, FYNNEI) derive from the germline V gene. Spanning cysteine to phenylalanine, the CDR3 consists of 17 amino acids. Of all the DNA, just the CDR3 is kept, 51 bases in frame from base 1. The source was PBMCs, collected before any cancer treatment. The receptor chain draws on TRBV2 and TRBJ2-3; the D region may be TRBD1 or TRBD2, each matching 6 bases equally. The TCR sequence derives from a man aged 40-75 years with stage II lung adenocarcinoma. The CDR3 corresponds to CASSEPGGGLGTDTQYF. In nucleotide form, the sequence is TGTGCCAGCAGTGAACCCGGAGGGGGTCTGGGCACAGATACGCAGTATTTT.